The rows below give T cell receptor beta chains drawn from one sample of a study of cytomegalovirus exposure and HLA in healthy donors. Clones were read by immunoSEQ multiplex PCR, and TCRdb kept only the in-frame ones, dropping some. The sample contains 95,000 to 120,000 clones, 82% of which appear only once. Sample: PBMCs. The receptor source for this set is a woman under 30 in good health and CMV-seronegative. Both conserved end residues are part of each CDR3. Each record gives: CDR3 protein, CDR3 DNA, V gene, D gene, J gene, clone size. D genes are given only for firm matches. Expanded clones get a size class; other rows say once, few or many, or leave the size out.

cdr3_aa: CASSFLLTSGRMDEQFF
cdr3_nt: TGTGCCAGCAGCTTCTTATTGACTAGCGGGAGGATGGATGAGCAGTTCTTC
v_call: TRBV5-6
d_call: TRBD2
j_call: TRBJ2-1
clone_size: -

cdr3_aa: CASSLDGGAVDTQYF
cdr3_nt: TGCGCCAGCAGCTTGGACGGGGGGGCTGTCGATACGCAGTATTTT
v_call: TRBV5-1
d_call: TRBD2
j_call: TRBJ2-3
clone_size: -

cdr3_aa: CASSLTGGNEQYF
cdr3_nt: TGCGCCAGCAGCTTAACGGGGGGCAACGAGCAGTACTTC
v_call: TRBV5-1
d_call: -
j_call: TRBJ2-7
clone_size: -

cdr3_aa: CASSVGGAGNQPQHF
cdr3_nt: TGTGCCAGCAGCGTGGGTGGAGCAGGCAATCAGCCCCAGCATTTT
v_call: TRBV9
d_call: -
j_call: TRBJ1-5
clone_size: -

cdr3_aa: CASSRDRNTEAFF
cdr3_nt: TGTGCCAGCAGCCGAGACAGGAACACTGAAGCTTTCTTT
v_call: TRBV28
d_call: -
j_call: TRBJ1-1
clone_size: -

cdr3_aa: CASSKGQGSYNEQFF
cdr3_nt: TGTGCCAGCAGCAAGGGACAGGGGTCCTACAATGAGCAGTTCTTC
v_call: TRBV11-3
d_call: TRBD1
j_call: TRBJ2-1
clone_size: -

cdr3_aa: CASTRDRGRTEAFF
cdr3_nt: TGTGCCAGCACCCGGGACAGGGGTCGGACTGAAGCTTTCTTT
v_call: TRBV5-6
d_call: TRBD1
j_call: TRBJ1-1
clone_size: few

cdr3_aa: CAISPGLAGDKDEQYF
cdr3_nt: TGTGCCATCAGCCCGGGACTAGCGGGAGATAAGGACGAGCAGTACTTC
v_call: TRBV10-3
d_call: TRBD2
j_call: TRBJ2-7
clone_size: -

cdr3_aa: CASSGQLMNTEAFF
cdr3_nt: TGTGCCAGCAGTGGACAGCTGATGAACACTGAAGCTTTCTTT
v_call: TRBV6-5
d_call: -
j_call: TRBJ1-1
clone_size: -

cdr3_aa: CASSIDGRAYSNQPQHF
cdr3_nt: TGTGCCAGTAGTATAGATGGCAGGGCTTATAGCAATCAGCCCCAGCATTTT
v_call: TRBV19
d_call: -
j_call: TRBJ1-5
clone_size: -

cdr3_aa: CASSVASGANVLTF
cdr3_nt: TGTGCCAGCAGCGTAGCTTCTGGGGCCAACGTCCTGACTTTC
v_call: TRBV9
d_call: -
j_call: TRBJ2-6
clone_size: -

cdr3_aa: CASSTRTSFRTGELFF
cdr3_nt: TGCGCCAGCAGCACCCGGACTAGCTTTAGGACCGGGGAGCTGTTTTTT
v_call: TRBV4-1
d_call: TRBD2
j_call: TRBJ2-2
clone_size: -

cdr3_aa: CATTSEGAQRSGELFF
cdr3_nt: TGTGCCACCACCTCGGAGGGGGCCCAACGAAGCGGGGAGCTGTTTTTT
v_call: TRBV28
d_call: -
j_call: TRBJ2-2
clone_size: -

cdr3_aa: CASRENRGNYNSPLHF
cdr3_nt: TGTGCCAGCAGAGAAAACAGGGGGAACTATAATTCACCCCTCCACTTT
v_call: TRBV6-1
d_call: TRBD1
j_call: TRBJ1-6
clone_size: -

cdr3_aa: CASRGRDSSEETQYF
cdr3_nt: TGTGCCAGCAGGGGAAGGGACTCCTCGGAGGAGACCCAGTACTTC
v_call: TRBV2
d_call: -
j_call: TRBJ2-5
clone_size: -

cdr3_aa: CSALQGAGGDEQYF
cdr3_nt: TGCAGCGCCCTCCAGGGAGCGGGAGGGGACGAGCAGTACTTC
v_call: TRBV29-1
d_call: TRBD2
j_call: TRBJ2-7
clone_size: once

cdr3_aa: CASRATSGRSETQYF
cdr3_nt: TGTGCCAGCAGGGCTACTAGCGGGAGAAGCGAGACCCAGTACTTC
v_call: TRBV6-1
d_call: TRBD2
j_call: TRBJ2-5
clone_size: -

cdr3_aa: CASSLPFNYGYTF
cdr3_nt: TGTGCCAGCAGCTTGCCATTCAACTATGGCTACACCTTC
v_call: TRBV5-6
d_call: -
j_call: TRBJ1-2
clone_size: -

cdr3_aa: CASIRGYEQYF
cdr3_nt: TGTGCCAGCATACGGGGATACGAGCAGTACTTC
v_call: TRBV6-5
d_call: -
j_call: TRBJ2-7
clone_size: once

cdr3_aa: CASTYSSTNEKLFF
cdr3_nt: TGTGCCAGTACTTACAGTTCAACTAATGAAAAACTGTTTTTT
v_call: TRBV19
d_call: -
j_call: TRBJ1-4
clone_size: -

cdr3_aa: CASSPQGRTNTEAFF
cdr3_nt: TGTGCCAGCAGTCCACAGGGGAGGACGAACACTGAAGCTTTCTTT
v_call: TRBV27
d_call: TRBD1
j_call: TRBJ1-1
clone_size: -

cdr3_aa: CASSLRYSNQPQHF
cdr3_nt: TGTGCCAGCAGTTTACGGTATAGCAATCAGCCCCAGCATTTT
v_call: TRBV27
d_call: -
j_call: TRBJ1-5
clone_size: -

cdr3_aa: CASTSGPRQGGDEQYF
cdr3_nt: TGTGCCAGTACCTCAGGTCCTCGACAGGGTGGGGACGAGCAGTACTTC
v_call: TRBV19
d_call: TRBD1
j_call: TRBJ2-7
clone_size: -

cdr3_aa: CASSSRLADGTYEQYF
cdr3_nt: TGTGCCAGCAGTTCACGACTAGCGGATGGGACCTACGAGCAGTACTTC
v_call: TRBV28
d_call: TRBD2
j_call: TRBJ2-7
clone_size: -

cdr3_aa: CASSLDPGFQANVLTF
cdr3_nt: TGTGCCAGCAGCTTGGACCCAGGGTTTCAGGCCAACGTCCTGACTTTC
v_call: TRBV5-4
d_call: -
j_call: TRBJ2-6
clone_size: few

cdr3_aa: CASSLNQGWGYTF
cdr3_nt: TGTGCCAGCAGTTTAAATCAGGGCTGGGGCTACACCTTC
v_call: TRBV28
d_call: -
j_call: TRBJ1-2
clone_size: -

cdr3_aa: CASSLGQGPTEAFF
cdr3_nt: TGTGCCAGCAGCTTAGGACAGGGGCCAACTGAAGCTTTCTTT
v_call: TRBV7-6
d_call: TRBD1
j_call: TRBJ1-1
clone_size: few

cdr3_aa: CASSFNPRGNSYNSPLHF
cdr3_nt: TGCGCCAGCAGCTTCAACCCCAGGGGGAACTCCTATAATTCACCCCTCCACTTT
v_call: TRBV5-1
d_call: TRBD1
j_call: TRBJ1-6
clone_size: -

cdr3_aa: CASSFRQGNEAFF
cdr3_nt: TGCGCCAGCAGCTTTCGGCAGGGGAATGAAGCTTTCTTT
v_call: TRBV5-1
d_call: -
j_call: TRBJ1-1
clone_size: -

cdr3_aa: CASSGRLGGNEQFF
cdr3_nt: TGTGCCAGCAGTGGCCGCCTGGGGGGCAATGAGCAGTTCTTC
v_call: TRBV25-1
d_call: -
j_call: TRBJ2-1
clone_size: -

cdr3_aa: CASSSRTGDTGELFF
cdr3_nt: TGCGCCAGCAGCTCGAGGACAGGGGACACCGGGGAGCTGTTTTTT
v_call: TRBV5-1
d_call: TRBD1
j_call: TRBJ2-2
clone_size: -

cdr3_aa: CSAQDSYGYTF
cdr3_nt: TGCAGTGCCCAGGACAGCTATGGCTACACCTTC
v_call: TRBV20-1
d_call: -
j_call: TRBJ1-2
clone_size: -

cdr3_aa: CASSLGGFQDTQYF
cdr3_nt: TGTGCCAGCAGCTTAGGAGGGTTTCAAGATACGCAGTATTTT
v_call: TRBV7-2
d_call: -
j_call: TRBJ2-3
clone_size: -

cdr3_aa: CSASLGAEAFF
cdr3_nt: TGCAGTGCTAGTCTGGGAGCTGAAGCTTTCTTT
v_call: TRBV20-1
d_call: -
j_call: TRBJ1-1
clone_size: -

cdr3_aa: CASSTSGSIGEQYF
cdr3_nt: TGTGCCAGCAGCACGAGCGGGAGCATTGGGGAGCAGTACTTC
v_call: TRBV7-9
d_call: TRBD2
j_call: TRBJ2-7
clone_size: -

cdr3_aa: CASSGGSATNEKLFF
cdr3_nt: TGTGCCAGCAGCGGGGGGTCGGCAACTAATGAAAAACTGTTTTTT
v_call: TRBV28
d_call: -
j_call: TRBJ1-4
clone_size: once

cdr3_aa: CASSWARMNTEAFF
cdr3_nt: TGTGCCAGCAGCTGGGCACGAATGAACACTGAAGCTTTCTTT
v_call: TRBV7-9
d_call: -
j_call: TRBJ1-1
clone_size: -

cdr3_aa: CASTEVGGGNTEAFF
cdr3_nt: TGTGCCAGCACCGAGGTGGGGGGGGGAAACACTGAAGCTTTCTTT
v_call: TRBV6-6
d_call: -
j_call: TRBJ1-1
clone_size: -

cdr3_aa: CASSPSLAGRGDTQYF
cdr3_nt: TGTGCCAGCAGTCCCTCGCTAGCGGGAAGGGGAGATACGCAGTATTTT
v_call: TRBV28
d_call: TRBD2
j_call: TRBJ2-3
clone_size: -

cdr3_aa: CARLQGVTGELFF
cdr3_nt: TGTGCCAGACTACAGGGGGTCACCGGGGAGCTGTTTTTT
v_call: TRBV21-1
d_call: -
j_call: TRBJ2-2
clone_size: -

cdr3_aa: CASSPLNRGVNTEAFF
cdr3_nt: TGTGCCAGCAGCCCCCTTAACAGGGGTGTGAACACTGAAGCTTTCTTT
v_call: TRBV11-2
d_call: TRBD1
j_call: TRBJ1-1
clone_size: -

cdr3_aa: CASSFRLPYNEQFF
cdr3_nt: TGCGCCAGCAGTTTCCGACTCCCCTACAATGAGCAGTTCTTC
v_call: TRBV27
d_call: -
j_call: TRBJ2-1
clone_size: once

cdr3_aa: CASSQGQETLNTEAFF
cdr3_nt: TGTGCCAGCAGTCAAGGACAGGAGACCTTGAACACTGAAGCTTTCTTT
v_call: TRBV27
d_call: TRBD1
j_call: TRBJ1-1
clone_size: -

cdr3_aa: CSVQLGRGTEAFF
cdr3_nt: TGCAGCGTTCAGTTGGGGAGGGGGACTGAAGCTTTCTTT
v_call: TRBV29-1
d_call: -
j_call: TRBJ1-1
clone_size: -

cdr3_aa: CAISDPGTEETQYF
cdr3_nt: TGTGCCATCAGTGATCCCGGGACAGAAGAGACCCAGTACTTC
v_call: TRBV10-3
d_call: TRBD1
j_call: TRBJ2-5
clone_size: once

cdr3_aa: CASSANPGLAGEELFF
cdr3_nt: TGTGCCAGCAGCGCTAATCCGGGACTAGCGGGAGAGGAGCTGTTTTTT
v_call: TRBV2
d_call: TRBD2
j_call: TRBJ2-2
clone_size: -

cdr3_aa: CASSLGTVSSGNTIYF
cdr3_nt: TGTGCCAGCAGCCTAGGGACAGTGAGCTCTGGAAACACCATATATTTT
v_call: TRBV5-6
d_call: TRBD1
j_call: TRBJ1-3
clone_size: -

cdr3_aa: CASSFRDGGTEAFF
cdr3_nt: TGTGCCAGCAGCTTCAGGGACGGGGGCACTGAAGCTTTCTTT
v_call: TRBV5-6
d_call: -
j_call: TRBJ1-1
clone_size: -

cdr3_aa: CASQQGNTDTQYF
cdr3_nt: TGTGCCAGCCAGCAGGGGAACACAGATACGCAGTATTTT
v_call: TRBV6-1
d_call: -
j_call: TRBJ2-3
clone_size: -

cdr3_aa: CASGLGTGRPQHF
cdr3_nt: TGTGCTAGTGGTTTGGGGACCGGGAGGCCCCAGCATTTT
v_call: TRBV12-5
d_call: -
j_call: TRBJ1-5
clone_size: -

cdr3_aa: CASSPTPGERAGELFF
cdr3_nt: TGTGCCAGCAGCCCTACTCCAGGGGAGCGAGCCGGGGAGCTGTTTTTT
v_call: TRBV5-4
d_call: -
j_call: TRBJ2-2
clone_size: -

cdr3_aa: CASREGRYRNEGYTF
cdr3_nt: TGTGCCAGCAGGGAGGGAAGGTACAGGAACGAAGGCTACACCTTC
v_call: TRBV6-5
d_call: -
j_call: TRBJ1-2
clone_size: -

cdr3_aa: CASSPRTATNEKLFF
cdr3_nt: TGTGCCAGCAGTCCAAGGACAGCAACTAATGAAAAACTGTTTTTT
v_call: TRBV28
d_call: -
j_call: TRBJ1-4
clone_size: -

cdr3_aa: CASSPSRLPKNIQYF
cdr3_nt: TGTGCCAGCAGTCCTTCCAGATTGCCAAAAAACATTCAGTACTTC
v_call: TRBV27
d_call: -
j_call: TRBJ2-4
clone_size: -

cdr3_aa: CASSSGHWTYEQYF
cdr3_nt: TGTGCCAGCAGCTCCGGTCATTGGACTTACGAGCAGTACTTC
v_call: TRBV5-8
d_call: -
j_call: TRBJ2-7
clone_size: few